This T cell receptor (beta chain) was found in a study of blood T cell repertoires in COVID-19. Overall study: Sample material is recorded as cDNA or gDNA derived from T cells, B-cell-depleted T cells, or PBMCs.

The CDR3 is 17 amino acids. Germline CDR1 reads SEHNR; CDR2 reads FQNEAQ (reference sequence). Trimming removed 6 bases from V and 1 base from J, with 20 bases in between. In the original workflow: Using reference gene primer amplification, nucleated cell counts were estimated. The table came from immunoSEQ multiplex PCR; TCRdb's copy has only in-frame clones and leaves some out. The DNA was the basis for D and trimming; V, J and clone size are from that table. This table has 70,000 to 80,000 clones, roughly 80% appearing once. The TCR originated in an elderly woman with acute or convalescent COVID-19. The V and J genes are TRBV7-9 and TRBJ2-3; D unclear. The sequenced material came from peripheral blood. The CDR3 coding sequence is TGTGCCAGCAGGTCCTCGGTCCTTCGCGGAGGCACAGATACGCAGTATTTT. This gives the protein CASRSSVLRGGTDTQYF.